The 21 T cell receptor beta chains listed next were all sequenced from one sample in a study of T cells in Graves' hyperthyroidism and ophthalmopathy. The investigators amplified TCR beta CDR3 regions from RNA transcripts. The HTBI primer set drove a first-round RT-PCR of the TCR CDR3. TCRdb reanalysed the multiplex PCR reads using MiXCR and keeps one entry per CDR3 protein. The repertoire holds approximately 49,000 distinct CDR3 sequences, with 54% as singletons. Sequencing was done on a sample of peripheral blood or thyroid tissue (not recorded which). The receptors shown here come from a man between 18 and 35 years old with Graves' hyperthyroidism.

This chain connects TRBV24-1 to TRBJ2-5; D not certain. Trimming cost V 0 bases and J 3 bases, with 7 bases left between them. Germline CDR1 reads KGHDR; CDR2 reads SFDVKD. The CDR3 spans 14 residues. In DNA, the CDR3 is TGTGCCACCAGTGATTTGGGTCTAGAAGAGACCCAGTACTTC. Its protein product is CATSDLGLEETQYF.

The gene calls are TRBV7-6 and TRBJ2-5; D is unclear. The CDR3 loop spans 14 amino acids. Germline V lookup: CDR1 SGHVS, CDR2 FNYEAQ. The V gene lost 5 bases and the J gene lost 5 bases, with 15 bases spanning the gap. The CDR3 bases are TGTGCCAGCAGCATAAGCAACCTGGCGGAGACCCAGTACTTC. This gives the protein CASSISNLAETQYF.

The CDR3 loop is CSAIFGAGEKLFF. The CDR3 region has the DNA TGCAGTGCTATCTTCGGGGCCGGTGAAAAACTGTTTTTT. This sequence joins TRBV20-1 and TRBJ1-4; perhaps TRBD1 as D (5 bases). This CDR3 spans 13 amino acids. The V and J ends lost 4 bases and 7 bases respectively, with 13 bases between them. Germline CDR1 and CDR2: DFQATT and SNEGSKA (reference sequence).

There are a few counts of this clonotype. This may stem from a read error, because a much larger clone lies one nucleotide away. This chain uses TRBV6-1 with TRBJ1-5; possible D gene TRBD1, 5 bases. This CDR3 is 14 amino acids long. V was shortened by 11 bases and J by 0 bases, with 14 bases between the two germline ends. Germline V gives CDR1 MNHNS, CDR2 SASEGT. CDR3 sequence reads: CAAAGTYSNQPQHF. The CDR3 region has the DNA TGTGCCGCAGCAGGGACGTATAGCAATCAGCCCCAGCATTTT.

The chain employs TRBV29-1 and TRBJ2-5; 7 nucleotides line up with TRBD1. V was clipped by 5 bases and J by 3 bases; unmatched bases: 6. Germline CDR1 and CDR2: SQVTM and ANQGSEA. This CDR3 is built from 13 residues. The CDR3 nucleotides are TGCAGCGTTACAGGGACAGCTAAAGAGACCCAGTACTTC. As protein: CSVTGTAKETQYF.

This clonotype was observed many times. The V gene is TRBV7-8, the J gene TRBJ1-2, with D maybe TRBD1 (5 bases). Looked up from germline, CDR1 is SGHVS and CDR2 is FQNEAQ. The CDR3 runs to 13 residues. V lost 0 bases, J lost 7 bases, and 9 bases lay in between. The CDR3 reads CASSLAGVGGYTF. Written as DNA, the CDR3 is TGTGCCAGCAGCTTAGCGGGGGTCGGTGGCTACACCTTC.

The chain uses TRBV7-9 and TRBJ1-6, with D maybe TRBD1 (5 bases). CDR3 length: 16 amino acids. Germline V lookup: CDR1 SEHNR, CDR2 FQNEAQ (reference sequence). Between the trimmed V and J ends, which lost 6 bases and 0 bases, there was a span of 12 bases. CDR3 coding DNA: TGTGCCAGCAGTGAGTGGGGGAGCTCCTATAATTCACCCCTCCACTTT. Encoded protein: CASSEWGSSYNSPLHF.

This clonotype has at least ten counts. The V call is TRBV4-3, the J call TRBJ1-2, with D possibly TRBD1 on 5 matching bases. The CDR3 contains 14 residues. V was clipped by 1 base and J by 2 bases, with 8 bases between them. Per germline, CDR1 LGHNA and CDR2 YSLEER. This chain's CDR3 is CASSQGQQNYGYTF. The CDR3, as DNA: TGCGCCAGCAGCCAAGGACAGCAAAACTATGGCTACACCTTC.

This clonotype was picked up many times. This chain's CDR3 is CASSDMADTQYF. For the CDR3, the DNA is TGCGCCAGCAGTGACATGGCAGATACGCAGTATTTT. This sequence joins TRBV10-2 and TRBJ2-3; no clear D. V lost 3 bases and J lost 4, with 5 bases in between. CDR1 and CDR2 from the germline V gene are WSHSY and SAAADI. The CDR3 spans 12 residues.

The rearrangement joins TRBV6-5 to TRBJ1-2; a possible D gene is TRBD1 (6 bases). The CDR3 has 12 residues. Germline CDR1 reads MNHEY; CDR2 reads SVGAGI. Deletions cut 6 bases from V and 7 bases from J, with 12 bases between. The CDR3 sequence: CASSPQGFGYTF. DNA of the CDR3: TGTGCCAGCAGCCCGCAGGGGTTTGGCTACACCTTC.

The CDR3 sequence is CASSSRQSTNEKLFF. The CDR3 DNA reads as TGTGCCAGCAGCTCCCGACAGTCCACTAATGAAAAACTGTTTTTT. The V call is TRBV7-4, the J call TRBJ1-4; D is possibly TRBD1 (5 bases). This CDR3 spans 15 amino acids. Trimming shortened V by 4 bases and J by 2 bases, and 11 bases separated the two germline ends. CDR1 is SGHVT and CDR2 is SQSDAQ in the germline V gene. The full variable domain, its missing parts supplied by reference TRBV7-4 and TRBJ1-4, is GAGVSQSPRYKVAKRGRDVALRCDSISGHVTLYWYRQTLGQGSEVLTYSQSDAQRDKSGRPSGRFSAERPERSVSTLKIQRTEQGDSAVYLCASSSRQSTNEKLFFGSGTQLSVL.

About this clonotype itself: Compared with germline, one end of the junction differs, possibly owing to a read error. The chain links TRBV19 to TRBJ2-7; TRBD1 agrees at 7 bases. The CDR3 is 13 residues long. The V gene's germline CDR1 is LNHDA and CDR2 SQIVND (reference sequence). The CDR3 loop reads CASGPGQSYERYF. The CDR3 DNA is TGTGCCAGTGGTCCGGGACAGTCCTACGAGCGGTACTTC.

At least ten counts were recorded for this clonotype. This chain's CDR3 is CATRGSNTGELFF. In DNA form, the CDR3 reads TGTGCCACCAGGGGCTCGAACACCGGGGAGCTGTTTTTT. The chain joins TRBV28 to TRBJ2-2; possible D gene TRBD1, 6 bases. The CDR3 is made up of 13 amino acids. The germline gives CDR1 MDHEN, CDR2 SYDVKM. Trimming cost V 10 bases and J 0 bases, with 9 bases left between them.

The chain combines TRBV20-1 with TRBJ1-2; D gene uncertain. The CDR3 has 12 amino acids. V lost 3 bases, J lost 8 bases, and 13 bases lay in between. From germline, CDR1 is DFQATT and CDR2 SNEGSKA (reference sequence). The CDR3 reads CSARRNEDGYTF. In DNA form, the CDR3 reads TGCAGTGCTAGGAGAAATGAAGACGGCTACACCTTC.

Regarding this clonotype: A single base separates this from a much larger clone, so it may be a read error. The chain carries TRBV9 and TRBJ2-7; 9 bases match TRBD1. CDR1 and CDR2 from the germline V gene are SGDLS and YYNGEE. J gave up 3 bases and V 7 bases, and 8 bases lay outside the gene matches. CDR3 length equals 14 residues. The CDR3 DNA follows: TGTGCCAGCCCACGCTCGGGACAGGGCTACGAGCAGTACTTC. This codes for CASPRSGQGYEQYF.

Comments on this clonotype: Likely a read error: the CDR3 ends without its conserved phenylalanine or tryptophan. The V gene is TRBV7-2, the J gene TRBJ2-7; TRBD1 or TRBD2 may be the D gene (5 bases each). The V gene lost 1 base and the J gene lost 2 bases, with 9 bases spanning the gap. Germline CDR1 SGHTA, CDR2 FQGNSA. The CDR3 is 14 amino acids. The CDR3 loop reads CASSLGGSPYEQYL. The CDR3 DNA reads as TGTGCCAGCAGCTTAGGGGGGAGCCCCTACGAGCAGTACCTC.

Ten or more counts support this clonotype. The genes are TRBV10-3 and TRBJ2-7, with 9 bases identical to TRBD1. Germline V lookup: CDR1 ENHRY, CDR2 SYGVKD. CDR3 size: 15 residues. Trimming took 5 bases from V and 1 from J; bases not matched to a gene: 6. This chain's CDR3 is CAISTTGTGSYEQYF. CDR3 DNA sequence: TGTGCCATCAGTACAACCGGGACAGGGTCCTACGAGCAGTACTTC.

This clonotype has just one count. The chain carries TRBV29-1 and TRBJ1-5; D uncertain. The CDR3 is made up of 12 amino acids. Trimming removed 6 bases at V and 0 bases at J, with 6 bases between. Germline CDR1 reads SQVTM; CDR2 reads ANQGSEA. The chain's CDR3 is CSVGSSNQPQHF. CDR3 coding DNA: TGCAGCGTGGGGAGTAGCAATCAGCCCCAGCATTTT.

Comment on this clonotype: The junction departs from the called germline gene at one end, perhaps through a read error. This chain links TRBV2 with TRBJ2-7; TRBD1 matches 9 bases. The V gene's germline CDR1 is SNHLY and CDR2 FYNNEI. This CDR3 is built from 15 residues. The DNA of the CDR3 is TGCCCCAGCAGTTCTCCGGGACAGGGAGTCTACGAGCAGTACTTC. Amino acid sequence: CPSSSPGQGVYEQYF.

The J gene is TRBJ2-7, the V gene TRBV6-6; 8 bases agree with TRBD2. This CDR3 is 11 amino acids long. The ends lost 7 bases at V and 9 bases at J; junction bases unmatched: 5. Germline V lookup: CDR1 MNHNY, CDR2 SVGAGI (reference sequence). The CDR3, as DNA: TGTGCCAGCACCGGGGGGGCCGGGCAGTACTTC. Its translation: CASTGGAGQYF.

The chain is built from TRBV25-1 and TRBJ1-6; no reliable D call. V was shortened by 0 bases and J by 10 bases, with 10 bases between the two germline ends. This CDR3 has 14 residues. CDR1 is MGHDK, CDR2 SYGVNS, per germline. Here the CDR3 DNA reads TGTGCCAGCAGTGAATACGACCTAAGGTCACCCCTCCACTTT. Its translation: CASSEYDLRSPLHF.